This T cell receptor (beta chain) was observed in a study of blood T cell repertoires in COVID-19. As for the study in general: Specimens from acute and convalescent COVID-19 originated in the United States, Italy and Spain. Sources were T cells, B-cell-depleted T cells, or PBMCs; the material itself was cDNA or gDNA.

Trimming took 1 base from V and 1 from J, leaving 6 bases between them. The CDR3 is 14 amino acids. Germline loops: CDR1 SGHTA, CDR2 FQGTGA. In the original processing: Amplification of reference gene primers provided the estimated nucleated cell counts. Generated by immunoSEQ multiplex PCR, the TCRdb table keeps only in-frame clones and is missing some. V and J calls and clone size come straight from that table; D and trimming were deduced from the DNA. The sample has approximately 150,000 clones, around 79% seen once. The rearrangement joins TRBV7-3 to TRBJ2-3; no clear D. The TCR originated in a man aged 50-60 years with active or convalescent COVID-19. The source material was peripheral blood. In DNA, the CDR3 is TGTGCCAGCAGCTTAATGGCCGGCACAGATACGCAGTATTTT. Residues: CASSLMAGTDTQYF.